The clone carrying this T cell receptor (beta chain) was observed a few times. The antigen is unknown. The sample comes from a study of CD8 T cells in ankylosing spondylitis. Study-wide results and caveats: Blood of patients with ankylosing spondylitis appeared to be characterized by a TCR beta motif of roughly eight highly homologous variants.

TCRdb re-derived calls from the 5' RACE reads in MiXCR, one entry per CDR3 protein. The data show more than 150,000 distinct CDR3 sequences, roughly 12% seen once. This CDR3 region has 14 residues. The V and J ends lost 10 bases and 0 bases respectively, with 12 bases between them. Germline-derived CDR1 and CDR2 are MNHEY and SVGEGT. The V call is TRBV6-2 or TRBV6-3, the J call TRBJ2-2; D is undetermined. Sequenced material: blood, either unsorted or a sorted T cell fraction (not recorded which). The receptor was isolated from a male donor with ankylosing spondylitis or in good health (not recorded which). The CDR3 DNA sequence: TGTGCCATCCAGACTGGAGCGAACACCGGGGAGCTGTTTTTT. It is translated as CAIQTGANTGELFF.